The 15 T cell receptor beta chains presented below share a single source sample, sequenced in a study of blood T cell repertoires in COVID-19. The repertoire was sequenced with immunoSEQ multiplex PCR; TCRdb's copy has only in-frame clones and lacks some. Of roughly 250,000 clones listed, just under 85% are singletons. Sequencing was carried out using peripheral blood. These receptors all stem from a woman aged 55-70 years with active or convalescent COVID-19.

The CDR3 reads CASSLYPGQGNQPQHF. The CDR3 nucleotides read TGTGCCAGCAGTTTATACCCGGGACAGGGCAATCAGCCCCAGCATTTT. The chain joins TRBV28 to TRBJ1-5, with 8 bases aligning to TRBD1. With 1 base clipped from V and 2 bases from J, the junction kept 4 bases outside the gene matches. The V gene's germline CDR1 is MDHEN and CDR2 SYDVKM. The CDR3 has 16 residues.

The chain combines TRBV5-6 with TRBJ2-5, with 9 bases that match TRBD2. CDR3 size: 16 residues. The V gene's germline CDR1 is SGHDT and CDR2 YYEEEE. V shed 3 bases and J 2 bases; nucleotides not matched to a gene: 8. The CDR3 is CASSSRRLAAQETQYF. The CDR3 coding sequence is TGTGCCAGCAGCTCCCGGAGACTAGCGGCACAAGAGACCCAGTACTTC.

The gene calls are TRBV27 and TRBJ2-1, with 10 positions matching TRBD2. The CDR3 covers 15 residues. The junction had 4 bases not matched to a gene; V was cut back by 2 bases and J by 6 bases. CDR1 is MNHEY and CDR2 is SMNVEV in the germline V gene (reference sequence). The CDR3 DNA follows: TGTGCCAGCAGTTTACTAGCGGGAGAAAGCAATGAGCAGTTCTTC. Translating gives CASSLLAGESNEQFF.

The sample holds a few counts of this clone. The J gene is TRBJ1-1, the V gene TRBV7-2; TRBD1 aligns across 8 bases. The length of the CDR3 is 15 residues. Per germline, CDR1 SGHTA and CDR2 FQGNSA. V dropped 5 bases and J dropped 3; count of bases not matched to a gene: 8. The CDR3: CASSISGQAHTEAFF. The CDR3 DNA sequence: TGTGCCAGCAGCATATCGGGACAGGCGCACACTGAAGCTTTCTTT. The full variable domain, completed using reference TRBV7-2 and TRBJ1-1, is GAGVSQSPSNKVTEKGKDVELRCDPISGHTALYWYRQSLGQGLEFLIYFQGNSAPDKSGLPSDRFSAERTGGSVSTLTIQRTQQEDSAVYLCASSISGQAHTEAFFGQGTRLTVV.

The gene calls are TRBV9 and TRBJ2-5; 10 positions agree with TRBD2. The CDR3 has 16 amino acids. Germline V lookup: CDR1 SGDLS, CDR2 YYNGEE. V lost 5 bases, J lost 1 base, and 8 bases stayed unmatched. The CDR3 coding sequence is TGTGCCAGCAGTTTAAGGGGACTAGCGCCCCAAGAGACCCAGTACTTC. Protein product: CASSLRGLAPQETQYF. Based on the CDR3 plus reference TRBV9 and TRBJ2-5, the full variable domain is DSGVTQTPKHLITATGQRVTLRCSPRSGDLSVYWYQQSLDQGLQFLIQYYNGEERAKGNILERFSAQQFPDLHSELNLSSLELGDSALYFCASSLRGLAPQETQYFGPGTRLLVL.

This chain links TRBV11-1 with TRBJ1-4; the match to TRBD1 covers 10 bases. With 5 bases clipped from V and 7 bases from J, the junction kept 1 base outside the gene matches. This CDR3 has 13 amino acids. CDR1 and CDR2 from the germline V gene are SGHAT and FQDESV (reference sequence). CDR3 coding DNA: TGTGCCAGCAGCCGGGACAGGGGTGAAAAACTGTTTTTT. Amino acids: CASSRDRGEKLFF.

Regarding this clone: Mismatch with germline at one junction end may stem from a read error. This chain uses TRBV7-7 with TRBJ2-3, with TRBD2 matching 15 bases. The CDR3 extends over 16 amino acids. Germline loops: CDR1 SSHAT, CDR2 FNYEAQ (reference sequence). The CDR3 DNA is TGTGCTAGCAGCTGGGGGACTAGCGGGGGGCCGGATACGCAGTATTTT. This encodes CASSWGTSGGPDTQYF.

The chain is built from TRBV5-1 and TRBJ2-1, with D perhaps matching TRBD1 (6 bases). This CDR3 contains 16 residues. With 3 bases removed from V and 0 bases from J, the gap between germline ends came to 13 bases. The germline CDR1 and CDR2 sequences are SGHRS and YFSETQ. CDR3 coding DNA: TGCGCCAGCAGCTCCGACAGGCACAGCTCCTACAATGAGCAGTTCTTC. Translated, it gives CASSSDRHSSYNEQFF.

J is TRBJ1-2 and V is TRBV11-3; D possibly corresponds to TRBD1 (6 bases). The CDR3 is made up of 17 amino acids. The V gene's germline CDR1 is SGHNT and CDR2 YENEEA. Deletions cut 5 bases from V and 5 bases from J, with 24 bases between. In DNA form, the CDR3 reads TGTGCCAGCAGCGAAAGATCTTTGGGGGCGCGGGAGTATGGCTACACCTTC. Protein sequence: CASSERSLGAREYGYTF.

This clone was recorded once. V and J are TRBV9 and TRBJ2-3; TRBD1 matches 7 bases. CDR1 SGDLS and CDR2 YYNGEE come from the germline V gene. The CDR3 has 15 residues. The junction had 8 bases not matched to a gene; V was cut back by 3 bases and J by 4 bases. The CDR3 loop reads CASSAEDRAADTQYF. CDR3 sequence (DNA): TGTGCCAGCAGCGCGGAAGACAGGGCGGCAGATACGCAGTATTTT.

This sequence joins TRBV12-5 and TRBJ1-2; possibly TRBD1 for D (6 bases). V shed 2 bases and J shed 3 bases, with 13 bases lying between them. The CDR3 is made up of 15 amino acids. CDR1 and CDR2 (germline): LGHNT, FRNRAP. The CDR3 sequence is CASGLIPDSDYGYTF. CDR3 nucleotide sequence: TGTGCTAGTGGTTTGATCCCGGACAGCGACTATGGCTACACCTTC.

This chain links TRBV10-3 with TRBJ2-1, with unresolved D. Germline CDR1 reads ENHRY; CDR2 reads SYGVKD. V dropped 2 bases and J dropped 3 bases, with 11 bases sitting between them. The CDR3 length is 15 residues. The CDR3 loop is CAISEASRFYNEQFF. CDR3 sequence (DNA): TGTGCCATCAGTGAGGCAAGCCGGTTCTACAATGAGCAGTTCTTC.

J is TRBJ2-1 and V is TRBV19, with a weak D call TRBD1 (5 bases). Trimming cost V 4 bases and J 5 bases, with 12 bases left between them. The CDR3 consists of 14 residues. Germline loops: CDR1 LNHDA, CDR2 SQIVND (reference sequence). The CDR3 protein is CASSRAGYHNEQFF. The CDR3 DNA reads as TGTGCCAGTAGTAGGGCAGGGTATCACAATGAGCAGTTCTTC.

The chain combines TRBV21-1 with TRBJ2-2; TRBD2 is the table's D call, not checked against the DNA. TRBV21-1 is a listed pseudogene. The CDR3 covers 12 residues. The CDR3 nucleotides are TGTGCCAGCCGGGATCGAGCCGGGGAGCTGTTTTTT. It codes for CASRDRAGELFF.

This clone was recorded only once. The J gene is TRBJ2-7, the V gene TRBV12-3 or TRBV12-4; tentatively, D is TRBD2 (6 bases). The CDR3 extends over 12 amino acids. The V end was cut by 6 bases, the J end by 7 bases, with 13 bases between. CDR3 protein: CASRARETEQYF. The CDR3 coding sequence is TGTGCCAGCAGAGCCCGGGAGACTGAGCAGTACTTC.